These 14 T cell receptor beta chains were all obtained from the same sample, sequenced in a study of shared clonotypes between healthy human individuals. The method was immunoSEQ multiplex PCR; TCRdb's version includes in-frame clones alone and lacks a portion of them. The sample yields 950,000 to 1,100,000 clones, around three quarters seen once. The sequencing sample was made of memory CD4+ T cells from PBMCs. Regarding subset: CD45RA-negative fraction. These receptors originate from a young man in good health. Some clones in this sample may be carry-over from other donors' samples.

This clone was counted only a few times. The gene calls are TRBV4-2 and TRBJ2-3; 8 nucleotides match TRBD2. The germline CDR1 and CDR2 sequences are LGHNA and YNFKEQ. This CDR3 is 16 amino acids long. V lost 1 base to trimming and J lost 6 bases; unmatched junction nucleotides: 9. The CDR3 spells CASSQAAGRAPDTQYF. The CDR3 region has the DNA TGTGCCAGCAGCCAAGCAGCCGGGAGGGCCCCTGATACGCAGTATTTT.

The genes are TRBV19 and TRBJ1-2, with D tentatively TRBD1 (6 bases). The germline V gene encodes CDR1 LNHDA and CDR2 SQIVND (reference sequence). The V gene lost 3 bases and the J gene lost 4 bases, with 12 bases spanning the gap. This CDR3 is built from 14 residues. Here the CDR3 DNA reads TGTGCCAGTAGTATTGAACAGGGAGGCTATGGCTACACCTTC. Its protein is CASSIEQGGYGYTF.

The rearrangement uses TRBV5-6 and TRBJ2-1; 9 bases line up with TRBD1. The V and J ends lost 0 bases and 5 bases, in that order; junction bases with no gene match: 9. Germline V gives CDR1 SGHDT, CDR2 YYEEEE. The CDR3 spans 17 residues. The CDR3 nucleotides are TGTGCCAGCAGCTTGGAAAGGCGGACAGGGGATGACAATGAGCAGTTCTTC. It is translated as CASSLERRTGDDNEQFF. The complete variable domain, with remaining parts taken from reference TRBV5-6 and TRBJ2-1, reads DAGVTQSPTHLIKTRGQQVTLRCSPKSGHDTVSWYQQALGQGPQFIFQYYEEEERQRGNFPDRFSGHQFPNYSSELNVNALLLGDSALYLCASSLERRTGDDNEQFFGPGTRLTVL.

The rearrangement links TRBV30 to TRBJ2-7, with D possibly being TRBD1 (6 bases). Trimming removed 2 bases at V and 1 base at J, with 15 bases between. CDR1 and CDR2 (germline): GTSNPN, SVGIG (reference sequence). This CDR3 spans 15 amino acids. For the CDR3, the DNA is TGTGCCTGGAGTAGTGTGGGGGCAGGGTCCTACGAGCAGTACTTC. It is translated as CAWSSVGAGSYEQYF. Full variable domain (remainder filled in from reference TRBV30 and TRBJ2-7): SQTIHQWPATLVQPVGSPLSLECTVEGTSNPNLYWYRQAAGRGLQLLFYSVGIGQISSEVPQNLSASRPQDRQFILSSKKLLLSDSGFYLCAWSSVGAGSYEQYFGPGTRLTVT.

DNA for the CDR3: TGTGCCAGTACCACAGGTCCCCACTCAACTAATGAAAAACTGTTTTTT. Translating gives CASTTGPHSTNEKLFF. The chain is built from TRBV9 and TRBJ1-4, with D possibly matching TRBD1 (5 bases). Germline CDR1 SGDLS, CDR2 YYNGEE. Trimming left V 8 bases short and J 0 bases short, with 17 bases between. This CDR3 has 16 amino acids.

The chain uses TRBV2 and TRBJ1-5; 9 bases align to TRBD1. V was clipped by 9 bases and J by 4 bases; unmatched bases: 4. Germline values: CDR1 SNHLY, CDR2 FYNNEI. CDR3 size: 13 residues. This chain's CDR3 is CARGQGPNQPQHF. CDR3 DNA: TGTGCCAGGGGACAGGGCCCAAATCAGCCCCAGCATTTT.

This clone was observed a single time. The chain couples TRBV28 to TRBJ1-1; D remains ambiguous. CDR3 length: 12 residues. Germline assignment: CDR1 MDHEN and CDR2 SYDVKM. V lost 6 bases and J lost 5, with 10 bases in between. CDR3: CASRDMWTEAFF. CDR3 DNA: TGTGCCAGCAGAGACATGTGGACTGAAGCTTTCTTT.

The rearrangement joins TRBV6-1 to TRBJ2-7, with TRBD2 as a possible D gene (5 bases). Germline assignment: CDR1 MNHNS and CDR2 SASEGT. The CDR3 is made up of 16 amino acids. With 4 bases removed from V and 1 base from J, the gap between germline ends came to 17 bases. This CDR3 is CASSAGGAGGSYEQYF. Written as DNA, the CDR3 is TGTGCCAGCAGTGCCGGAGGAGCAGGCGGATCCTACGAGCAGTACTTC.

The chain is built from TRBV4-1 and TRBJ1-2; possibly TRBD1 for D (5 bases). V shed 1 base and J shed 2 bases, with 8 bases lying between them. CDR3 length: 14 residues. Germline V gene sequence: CDR1 MGHRA, CDR2 YSYEKL. The CDR3 DNA is TGCGCCAGCAGCCAAGGGGGGGGGAACTATGGCTACACCTTC. Amino acids: CASSQGGGNYGYTF.

In the case of this clone: This sample also contains other DNA sequences that code for the same CDR3. The CDR3: CASSGTGPQPQHF. CDR3 bases: TGTGCCAGCAGCGGGACAGGACCTCAGCCCCAGCATTTT. The genes are TRBV2 and TRBJ1-5; TRBD1 matches 8 bases. Looked up from germline, CDR1 is SNHLY and CDR2 is FYNNEI. The trim removed 6 bases at V and 6 bases at J, leaving 4 bases unmatched. The CDR3 contains 13 residues. Supplemented by reference TRBV2 and TRBJ1-5, the full variable domain reads EPEVTQTPSHQVTQMGQEVILRCVPISNHLYFYWYRQILGQKVEFLVSFYNNEISEKSEIFDDQFSVERPDGSNFTLKIRSTKLEDSAMYFCASSGTGPQPQHFGDGTRLSIL.

The chain joins TRBV28 to TRBJ2-3; 7 bases map to TRBD2. Trimming took 7 bases from V and 3 from J; bases not matched to a gene: 7. The CDR3 covers 14 residues. The V gene's germline CDR1 is MDHEN and CDR2 SYDVKM. CDR3 sequence: CASNKGTKTDTQYF. The CDR3 DNA follows: TGTGCCAGCAATAAAGGGACTAAAACAGATACGCAGTATTTT.

The V gene is TRBV19, the J gene TRBJ1-1, with D possibly TRBD1 on 6 matching bases. This CDR3 has 14 amino acids. Germline V gene data show CDR1 as LNHDA and CDR2 as SQIVND (reference sequence). Trimming shortened V by 4 bases and J by 5 bases, and 14 bases separated the two germline ends. CDR3 nucleotide sequence: TGTGCCAGTAGTAACCTGGGGGGGCGGACTGAAGCTTTCTTT. This sequence encodes CASSNLGGRTEAFF.

The chain recombines TRBV7-9 with TRBJ1-2; 7 nucleotides match TRBD1. CDR3 size: 15 residues. Germline-derived CDR1 and CDR2 are SEHNR and FQNEAQ (reference sequence). V lost 5 bases and J lost 5; bases outside the gene matches: 11. CDR3 region: CASSPEAGTAYGYTF. The DNA of the CDR3 is TGTGCCAGCAGCCCAGAGGCCGGGACAGCTTATGGCTACACCTTC.

This sequence joins TRBV6-5 and TRBJ1-1; a possible D gene is TRBD1 (5 bases). There are 13 residues in the CDR3. The V gene's germline CDR1 is MNHEY and CDR2 SVGAGI. The V end lost 7 bases, the J end lost 4 bases, and 13 bases lay between the germline ends. CDR3 nucleotide sequence: TGTGCCAGCAAAATGGGGGGTTTCACTGAAGCTTTCTTT. It is translated as CASKMGGFTEAFF.